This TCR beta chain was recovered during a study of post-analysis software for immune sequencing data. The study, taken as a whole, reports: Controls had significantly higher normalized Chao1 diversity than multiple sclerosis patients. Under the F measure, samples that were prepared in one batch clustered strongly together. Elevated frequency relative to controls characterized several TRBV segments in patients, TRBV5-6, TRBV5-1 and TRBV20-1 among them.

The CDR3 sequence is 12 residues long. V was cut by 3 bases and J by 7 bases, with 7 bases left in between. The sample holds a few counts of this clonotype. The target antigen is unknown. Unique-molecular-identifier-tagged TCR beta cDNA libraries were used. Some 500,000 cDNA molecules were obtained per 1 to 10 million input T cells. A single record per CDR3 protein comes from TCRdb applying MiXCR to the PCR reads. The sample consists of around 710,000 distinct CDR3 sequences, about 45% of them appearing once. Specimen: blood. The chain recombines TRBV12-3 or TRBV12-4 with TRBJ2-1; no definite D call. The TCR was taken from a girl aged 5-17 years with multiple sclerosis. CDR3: CASSLDQNEQFF. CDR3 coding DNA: TGTGCCAGCAGTTTGGACCAAAATGAGCAGTTCTTC.